The 20 T cell receptor beta chains below were found in one sample sequenced in a study of cytomegalovirus exposure and HLA in healthy donors (dated by TCRdb to the late 2010s). Receptor amplification or capture employed the immunoSEQ multiplex PCR assay. A mixture of 60 forward primers for TCR Vbeta segments and 13 reverse primers for TCR Jbeta segments was used in the multiplex PCR. The table was pulled from immuneACCESS by TCRdb, which kept in-frame rearrangements only. Such tables lose some clones; where checked, under half of the loss comes from unresolved V genes, and the rest has no known cause. For this sample there are roughly 160,000 clones; approximately 80% appear just once. The ten largest clones capture 3.7% of the sample. The source material was PBMCs. The receptors here all came from a young man in good health and CMV-seropositive.

V usage is TRBV5-1 and J usage is TRBJ1-6; 7 bases are a match to TRBD1. Trimming cost V 0 bases and J 9 bases; bases outside gene matches: 3. Per germline, CDR1 SGHRS and CDR2 YFSETQ. The CDR3 is 14 residues long. The CDR3 loop is CASSLDRGSSPLHF. For the CDR3, the DNA is TGCGCCAGCAGCTTGGACAGGGGCAGTTCACCCCTCCACTTT.

The J gene is TRBJ2-5, the V gene TRBV25-1; 8 positions match TRBD1. The V and J ends lost 8 bases and 2 bases, in that order; junction bases with no gene match: 13. This CDR3 comprises 16 residues. Germline V gene lookup returns CDR1 MGHDK and CDR2 SYGVNS. The CDR3 region has the DNA TGTGCCAGCTCCCGTTTCCGGGACAGGTCTCAAGAGACCCAGTACTTC. It is translated as CASSRFRDRSQETQYF.

This clone has a single count. The V gene is TRBV9, the J gene TRBJ2-7; TRBD1 matches at 10 bases. In germline, CDR1 is SGDLS, CDR2 YYNGEE. V lost 2 bases to trimming and J lost 0 bases; unmatched junction nucleotides: 2. This CDR3 is 15 amino acids long. CDR3 in DNA: TGTGCCAGCAGCGTCGGACAGGGGGTCTCCTACGAGCAGTACTTC. Translation: CASSVGQGVSYEQYF.

This clone was seen more than once but under ten times. The gene calls are TRBV4-1 and TRBJ2-7, with 9 bases matching TRBD1. Germline values: CDR1 MGHRA, CDR2 YSYEKL. CDR3 size: 16 residues. Trimming removed 0 bases from V and 4 bases from J; junction bases left unmatched: 7. The CDR3 DNA follows: TGCGCCAGCAGCCAAGAAGTGGGACAGGGACTATACGAGCAGTACTTC. Translated: CASSQEVGQGLYEQYF.

The chain uses TRBV5-6 and TRBJ2-3; D is uncertain. The germline V and J ends were trimmed by 4 bases and 0 bases, with 9 bases remaining between them. The V gene's germline CDR1 is SGHDT and CDR2 YYEEEE. The CDR3 length is 14 residues. The CDR3 loop reads CASSQAFSTDTQYF. CDR3 DNA sequence: TGTGCCAGCAGCCAAGCGTTTAGCACAGATACGCAGTATTTT.

The genes are TRBV6-6 and TRBJ2-5; D not resolved. CDR1 is MNHNY, CDR2 SVGAGI, per germline (reference sequence). Trimming left V 5 bases short and J 0 bases short, with 7 bases between. The CDR3 runs to 13 residues. As DNA, the CDR3 is TGTGCCAGCAGTACCGGGTACCAAGAGACCCAGTACTTC. Translation gives CASSTGYQETQYF.

The J gene is TRBJ2-7, the V gene TRBV11-2; TRBD2 matches 8 bases. CDR3 length: 14 residues. Germline loops: CDR1 SGHAT, CDR2 FQNNGV. V shed 2 bases, J shed 5 bases, and the junction held 5 bases outside the gene matches. The DNA of the CDR3 is TGTGCCAGCAGCTTAAGGTTAGCGGGGCACGAGCAGTACTTC. It specifies CASSLRLAGHEQYF.

The chain has TRBV4-3 and TRBJ2-1, with 7 bases matching TRBD1. V was clipped by 0 bases and J by 3 bases; unmatched bases: 5. The length of the CDR3 is 16 residues. From germline, CDR1 is LGHNA and CDR2 YSLEER. CDR3 loop: CASSQDQDRRYNEQFF. The CDR3 DNA is TGCGCCAGCAGCCAAGATCAGGACAGGCGCTACAATGAGCAGTTCTTC.

This clone was seen only once. The V and J genes are TRBV19 and TRBJ1-1, with D possibly matching TRBD1 (6 bases). Trimming took 4 bases from V and 3 from J, leaving 12 bases between them. Germline V CDR1 and CDR2: LNHDA, SQIVND (reference sequence). The CDR3 is made up of 14 amino acids. In nucleotides, the CDR3 is TGTGCCAGTAGTACCACAGGGAGTGACACTGAAGCTTTCTTT. This gives the protein CASSTTGSDTEAFF.

This clone appeared a few times. The chain uses TRBV14 and TRBJ2-7, with a weak D call TRBD2 (5 bases). The ends were cut back, 3 bases at V and 5 bases at J, with 14 bases in the middle. From germline, CDR1 is SGHDN and CDR2 FVKESK. This CDR3 spans 14 amino acids. CDR3: CASSHVGLTNEQYF. For the CDR3, the DNA is TGTGCCAGCAGCCATGTCGGACTCACCAACGAGCAGTACTTC.

V and J are TRBV6-5 and TRBJ1-6; the D gene is possibly TRBD1 (5 bases). CDR3 length: 14 amino acids. The V end lost 7 bases, the J end lost 7 bases, and 14 bases lay between the germline ends. The germline V gene encodes CDR1 MNHEY and CDR2 SVGAGI. DNA for the CDR3: TGTGCCAGCACCCCGCGGGGCAGCAATTCACCCCTCCACTTT. Its protein is CASTPRGSNSPLHF.

This clone appeared a few times. The chain has TRBV12-5 and TRBJ2-1; the match to TRBD2 covers 10 bases. Germline trimming cut 1 base from V and 4 bases from J; bases unmatched to any gene: 7. Germline CDR1 LGHNT, CDR2 FRNRAP. The CDR3 totals 17 residues. The CDR3 nucleotides are TGTGCTAGTGGTTTGGCGGGAAGGACTAGCGGTTACAATGAGCAGTTCTTC. Encoded protein: CASGLAGRTSGYNEQFF. The whole variable domain, remainder taken from reference TRBV12-5 and TRBJ2-1, is DARVTQTPRHKVTEMGQEVTMRCQPILGHNTVFWYRQTMMQGLELLAYFRNRAPLDDSGMPKDRFSAEMPDATLATLKIQPSEPRDSAVYFCASGLAGRTSGYNEQFFGPGTRLTVL.

The chain uses TRBV7-6 and TRBJ1-1; a weak D match, TRBD1 (5 bases). Germline-derived CDR1 and CDR2 are SGHVS and FNYEAQ. This CDR3 spans 14 amino acids. Trimming removed 6 bases from V and 1 base from J, with 12 bases in between. The CDR3 DNA follows: TGTGCCAGCAGACAAGACGGGGGGAACACTGAAGCTTTCTTT. This codes for CASRQDGGNTEAFF.

This rearrangement joins TRBV5-4 to TRBJ2-2; D may be TRBD1 (6 bases). The V and J ends lost 7 bases and 5 bases respectively, with 18 bases between them. This CDR3 is 15 amino acids long. The germline V gene encodes CDR1 SGHNT and CDR2 YYREEE (reference sequence). The CDR3 DNA sequence: TGTGCCAGCCGACCTAGGGGCAGGGGAACCGGGGAGCTGTTTTTT. This gives the protein CASRPRGRGTGELFF.

The genes are TRBV9 and TRBJ1-4; the match to TRBD1 covers 7 bases. Germline lookup yields CDR1 SGDLS and CDR2 YYNGEE. This CDR3 has 14 residues. The V and J ends lost 4 bases and 3 bases, in that order; junction bases with no gene match: 3. The CDR3 DNA sequence: TGTGCCAGCAGCATCGACAGGGCTAATGAAAAACTGTTTTTT. Translated: CASSIDRANEKLFF.

The chain uses TRBV10-3 and TRBJ2-3; the D is unclear. Germline CDR1 is ENHRY and CDR2 is SYGVKD. This CDR3 region has 16 residues. V lost 0 bases and J 3 bases, leaving 13 bases between the germline ends. The CDR3 loop is CAISESHSSGTDTQYF. The CDR3 bases are TGTGCCATCAGTGAGTCTCACTCCTCAGGAACAGATACGCAGTATTTT.

This chain connects TRBV19 to TRBJ2-1, with D perhaps matching TRBD1 (6 bases). Germline values: CDR1 LNHDA, CDR2 SQIVND (reference sequence). The V and J ends lost 9 bases and 4 bases respectively, with 13 bases between them. The CDR3 consists of 13 residues. CDR3 in DNA: TGTGCCAGCCAGGGGAGTATGTACAATGAGCAGTTCTTC. This codes for CASQGSMYNEQFF.

This chain joins TRBV9 and TRBJ2-1, with 8 bases fitting TRBD2. The ends lost 2 bases at V and 3 bases at J; junction bases unmatched: 4. The CDR3 spans 15 residues. Germline values: CDR1 SGDLS, CDR2 YYNGEE. The CDR3: CASSVSAGDYNEQFF. In nucleotides, the CDR3 is TGTGCCAGCAGCGTTTCAGCGGGGGACTACAATGAGCAGTTCTTC.

The chain combines TRBV6-6 with TRBJ2-7, with 7 nucleotides matching TRBD1. Germline trimming cut 6 bases from V and 4 bases from J; bases unmatched to any gene: 15. CDR1 and CDR2 (germline): MNHNY, SVGAGI (reference sequence). The CDR3 runs to 16 residues. CDR3 coding DNA: TGTGCCAGCAGAACCGGCCCCACGGGACAGAATTACGAGCAGTACTTC. As protein: CASRTGPTGQNYEQYF.

This sequence joins TRBV29-1 and TRBJ2-5, with a tentative D call TRBD1 (5 bases). The CDR3 totals 15 residues. V lost 3 bases and J 0 bases, leaving 14 bases between the germline ends. Germline CDR1 and CDR2: SQVTM and ANQGSEA. The CDR3, as DNA: TGCAGCGTTGAGAAGACAGAAACTAACCAAGAGACCCAGTACTTC. It encodes CSVEKTETNQETQYF.